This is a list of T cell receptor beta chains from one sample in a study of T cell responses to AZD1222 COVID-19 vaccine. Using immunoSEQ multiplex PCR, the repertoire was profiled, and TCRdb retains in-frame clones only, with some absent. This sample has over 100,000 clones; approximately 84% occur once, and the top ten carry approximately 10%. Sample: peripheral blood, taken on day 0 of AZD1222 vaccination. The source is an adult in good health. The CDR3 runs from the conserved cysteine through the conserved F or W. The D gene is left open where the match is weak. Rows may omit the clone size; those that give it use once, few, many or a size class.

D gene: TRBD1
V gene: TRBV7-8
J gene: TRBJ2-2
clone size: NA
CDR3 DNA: TGTGCCAGCAGTCTCCCGGGACAGGGGGCGCCGGGTACCGGGGAGCTGTTTTTT
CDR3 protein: CASSLPGQGAPGTGELFF

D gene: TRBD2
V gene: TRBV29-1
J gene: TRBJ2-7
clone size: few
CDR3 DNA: TGCAGCGTTGAAGAGGGGACTAGCGCATACTACGAGCAGTACTTC
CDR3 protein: CSVEEGTSAYYEQYF

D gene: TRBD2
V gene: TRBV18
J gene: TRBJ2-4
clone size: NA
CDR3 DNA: TGTGCCAGCTCACCCTTAGCGGGGGGAACCAAAAACATTCAGTACTTC
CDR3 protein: CASSPLAGGTKNIQYF

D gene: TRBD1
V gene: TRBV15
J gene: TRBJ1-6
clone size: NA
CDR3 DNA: TGTGCCACCAGCAGAGGACAGGGGATTTCACCCCTCCACTTT
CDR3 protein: CATSRGQGISPLHF

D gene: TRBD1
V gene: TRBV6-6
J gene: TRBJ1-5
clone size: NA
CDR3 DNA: TGTGCCAGCAGTTTGGTCAGGGGGCTAGGTCAGCCCCAGCATTTT
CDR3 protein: CASSLVRGLGQPQHF

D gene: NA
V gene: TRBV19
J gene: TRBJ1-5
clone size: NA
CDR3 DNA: TGTGCCAGTAGTATAGGGGCATTTAATCAGCCCCAGCATTTT
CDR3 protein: CASSIGAFNQPQHF

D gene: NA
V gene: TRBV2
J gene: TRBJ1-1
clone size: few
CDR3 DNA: TGTGCCAGCACCGAGGGGGGGCGGCTAGCTTTCTTT
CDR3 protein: CASTEGGRLAFF

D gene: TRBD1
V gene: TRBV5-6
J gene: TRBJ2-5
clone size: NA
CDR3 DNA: TGTGCCAGCAGCCGACAGGGGGAAGAGACCCAGTACTTC
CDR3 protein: CASSRQGEETQYF

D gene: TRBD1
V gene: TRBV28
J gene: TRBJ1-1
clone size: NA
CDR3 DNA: TGTGCCAGCCCAAATGCCCGGGCAGGGGGCCAGAACACTGAAGCTTTCTTT
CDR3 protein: CASPNARAGGQNTEAFF

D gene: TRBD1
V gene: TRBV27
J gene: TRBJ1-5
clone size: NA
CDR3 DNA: TGTGCCAGCAGGACAACAGGGGGCGACGGACAGCCCCAGCATTTT
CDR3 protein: CASRTTGGDGQPQHF

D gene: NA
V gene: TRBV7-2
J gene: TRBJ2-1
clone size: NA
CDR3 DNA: TGTGCCAGCAGCCCGCAGGAAAATGAGCAGTTCTTC
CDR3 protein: CASSPQENEQFF

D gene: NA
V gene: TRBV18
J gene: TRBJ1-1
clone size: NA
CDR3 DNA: TGTGCCAGCTCACCAGGGGTTAGAATAGCTTTCTTT
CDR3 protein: CASSPGVRIAFF

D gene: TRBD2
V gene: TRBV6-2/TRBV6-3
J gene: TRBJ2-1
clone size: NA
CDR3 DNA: TGTGCCAGCAGCGAAGGGCTAGCGGGAGTCAATGAGCAGTTCTTC
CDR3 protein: CASSEGLAGVNEQFF

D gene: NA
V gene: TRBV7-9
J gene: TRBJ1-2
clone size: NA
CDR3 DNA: TGTGCCAGCAGCTTAGGTGAGGAGAACTATGGCTACACCTTC
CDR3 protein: CASSLGEENYGYTF

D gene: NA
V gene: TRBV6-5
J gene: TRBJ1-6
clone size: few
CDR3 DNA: TGTGCCAGCAGTTACGGAGGTTTTAATTCACCCCTCCACTTT
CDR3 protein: CASSYGGFNSPLHF

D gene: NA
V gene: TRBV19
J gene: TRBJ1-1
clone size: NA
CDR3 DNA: TGTGCCAGTATCGGGGGAGGGTTGACTGAAGCTTTCTTT
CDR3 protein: CASIGGGLTEAFF

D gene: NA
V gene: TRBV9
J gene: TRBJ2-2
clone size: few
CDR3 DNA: TGTGCCAGCAGCGTAGCCTCCGGGATATCCGGGGAGCTGTTTTTT
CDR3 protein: CASSVASGISGELFF

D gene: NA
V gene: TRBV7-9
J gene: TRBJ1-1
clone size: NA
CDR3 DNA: TGTGCCAGCAGCCCCCCCGGCGGGCCTTTGGGCACTGAAGCTTTCTTT
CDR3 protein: CASSPPGGPLGTEAFF

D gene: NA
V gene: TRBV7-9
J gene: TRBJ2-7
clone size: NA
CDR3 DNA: TGTGCCAGCAGCCTCCTAAGGACAGACGAGCAGTACTTC
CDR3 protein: CASSLLRTDEQYF

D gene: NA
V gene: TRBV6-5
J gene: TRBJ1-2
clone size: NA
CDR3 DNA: TGTGCCAGCGCGGTTCAAACAGGGTATGGCTACACCTTC
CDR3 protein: CASAVQTGYGYTF

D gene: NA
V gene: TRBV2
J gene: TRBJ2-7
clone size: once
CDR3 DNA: TGTGCCAGCAGTGTCGGGGGGCGGTATTACGAGCAGTACTTC
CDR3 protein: CASSVGGRYYEQYF

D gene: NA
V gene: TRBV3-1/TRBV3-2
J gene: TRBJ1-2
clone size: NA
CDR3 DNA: TGTGCCAGCAGCCAAGGCGGCAGGGCGAACTATGGCTACACCTTC
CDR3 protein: CASSQGGRANYGYTF

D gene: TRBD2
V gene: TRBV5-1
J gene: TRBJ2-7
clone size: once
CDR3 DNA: TGCGCCAGCAGCTTGGAAGCTAGCGGGGCTAGCTCCTACGAGCAGTACTTC
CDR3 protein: CASSLEASGASSYEQYF

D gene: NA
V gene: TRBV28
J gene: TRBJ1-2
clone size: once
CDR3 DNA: TGTGCCAGCAGTTTTGGACAGAACTATGGCTACACCTTC
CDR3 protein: CASSFGQNYGYTF

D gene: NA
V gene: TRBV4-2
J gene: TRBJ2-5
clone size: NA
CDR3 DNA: TGTGCCAGCAGCCAAGAAGGGGATTTCGGGACCCAGTACTTC
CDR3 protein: CASSQEGDFGTQYF

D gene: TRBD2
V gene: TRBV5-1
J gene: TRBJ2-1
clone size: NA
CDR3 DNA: TGCGCCAGCAGCTTAACGGGAGGGCGCAATGAGCAGTTCTTC
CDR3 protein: CASSLTGGRNEQFF

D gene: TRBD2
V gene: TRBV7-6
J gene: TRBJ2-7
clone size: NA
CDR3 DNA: TGTGCCAGCAGCTTAGTAGCGGGAGGCCCAGTCCCCTACGAGCAGTACTTC
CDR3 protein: CASSLVAGGPVPYEQYF

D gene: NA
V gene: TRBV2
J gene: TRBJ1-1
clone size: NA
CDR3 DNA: TGTGCCAGCAGTGAGCAGTTTCAGAACACTGAAGCTTTCTTT
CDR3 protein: CASSEQFQNTEAFF

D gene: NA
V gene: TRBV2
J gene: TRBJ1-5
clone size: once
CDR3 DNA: TGTGCCAGCAGTGGCGGGTCGTATCAGCCCCAGCATTTT
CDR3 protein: CASSGGSYQPQHF

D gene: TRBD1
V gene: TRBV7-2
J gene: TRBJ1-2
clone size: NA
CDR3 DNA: TGTGCCAGCAGCTTAGGACACAGGGGGAGGGTTAACTATGGCTACACCTTC
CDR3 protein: CASSLGHRGRVNYGYTF

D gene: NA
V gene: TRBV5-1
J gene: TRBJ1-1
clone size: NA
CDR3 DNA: TGCGCCAGCAGATTACAGGGCGACACTGAAGCTTTCTTT
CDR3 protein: CASRLQGDTEAFF